These T cell receptor beta chains were read from a single sample in a study of T cells in Graves' hyperthyroidism and ophthalmopathy. TCRdb recomputed calls from the multiplex PCR reads with MiXCR, one row per CDR3 protein. Here the sample spans 500,000 to 800,000 distinct CDR3 sequences, around 13% being singletons. The specimen sequenced was blood. The source of these receptors is a woman aged 50 to 65 with Graves' ophthalmopathy. CDR3s leave out the opening cysteine and the closing phenylalanine or tryptophan.

V	CDR3
TRBV20-1	SARAGLAGGSSYNEQF
TRBV28	ASSTRRGSYNEQF
TRBV7-8	ASSLVGQYSNQPQH
TRBV24-1	ATSDPDREETQY
TRBV6-2/TRBV6-3	ASSTSRHKQF
TRBV10-3	AIMAGRVFTDTQY
TRBV2	ASSHRLTGNTGELF
TRBV6-2/TRBV6-3	ASRHKRDELTDTQY
TRBV5-1	ASKLDQYSSNEQF
TRBV7-9	ASSTTSGTRKNYEQY
TRBV20-1	SARIRDRGYQGYT
TRBV10-3	AARWGQGAGQPQH
TRBV6-6	ASSYSDSENEQF
TRBV4-1	ASSQAGTADKNTEAF
TRBV28	ASSNRGDGANVLT
TRBV5-1	ASSLLAANEKLF
TRBV12-3/TRBV12-4	ASRDPVAGDGGELF
TRBV20-1	SANPRTGQETQY
TRBV7-3	ASSLRREETQY
TRBV3-1	ASSHYRASNTEAF
TRBV28	ASSSWDRNTEAF
TRBV29-1	SVGLRLALNNEQF
TRBV3-1	ASSQDPDSYEPQH
TRBV12-3/TRBV12-4	ASSLQEGTGGYT
TRBV20-1	SASDPLWRPGGSKNIQY
TRBV11-2	ASSPRLAGGSWQETQY
TRBV6-1	ASRTGGGTGELF
TRBV7-2	ASSLVWQNSGNTIY
TRBV28	ASSPIGGGNYNEQF
TRBV9	ASSVPPVATNEKLF
TRBV19	ASSPMGDPRYEAF
TRBV24-1	ATSDDRTGNQPQH
TRBV30	ASAKGDYSYEQY
TRBV9	ASSDRLAGGILNEQF
TRBV12-3/TRBV12-4	ASSLPPSTDTQY
TRBV20-1	SASDRQGALYGYT
TRBV7-2	ASSFRGSGEKLF
TRBV11-3	ASSEGGTDTQY
TRBV2	ASSRLPVTDTQY
TRBV6-1	ASSEALALPGELF
TRBV28	ASNLVSGSNQPQH